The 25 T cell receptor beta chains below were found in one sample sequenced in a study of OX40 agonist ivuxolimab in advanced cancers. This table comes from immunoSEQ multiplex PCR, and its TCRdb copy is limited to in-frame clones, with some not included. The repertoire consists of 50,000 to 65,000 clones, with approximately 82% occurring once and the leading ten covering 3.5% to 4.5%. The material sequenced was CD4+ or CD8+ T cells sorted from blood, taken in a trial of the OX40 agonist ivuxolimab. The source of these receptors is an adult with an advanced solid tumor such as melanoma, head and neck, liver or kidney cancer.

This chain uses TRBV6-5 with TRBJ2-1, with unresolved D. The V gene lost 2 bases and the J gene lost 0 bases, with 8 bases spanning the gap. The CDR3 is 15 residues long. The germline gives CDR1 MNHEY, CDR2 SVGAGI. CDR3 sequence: CASSYPGPSYNEQFF. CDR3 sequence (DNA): TGTGCCAGCAGTTACCCAGGTCCCTCCTACAATGAGCAGTTCTTC.

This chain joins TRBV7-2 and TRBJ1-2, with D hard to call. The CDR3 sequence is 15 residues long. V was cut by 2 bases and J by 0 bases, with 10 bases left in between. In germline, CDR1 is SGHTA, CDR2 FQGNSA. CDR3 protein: CASSLNALANYGYTF. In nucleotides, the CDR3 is TGTGCCAGCAGCTTAAACGCGCTAGCTAACTATGGCTACACCTTC.

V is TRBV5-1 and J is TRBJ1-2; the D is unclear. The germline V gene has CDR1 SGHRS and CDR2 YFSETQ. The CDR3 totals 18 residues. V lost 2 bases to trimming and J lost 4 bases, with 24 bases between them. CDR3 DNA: TGCGCCAGCAGCTTCGGTAGTCCGATACAGAAACTCCTCTATGGCTACACCTTC. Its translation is CASSFGSPIQKLLYGYTF.

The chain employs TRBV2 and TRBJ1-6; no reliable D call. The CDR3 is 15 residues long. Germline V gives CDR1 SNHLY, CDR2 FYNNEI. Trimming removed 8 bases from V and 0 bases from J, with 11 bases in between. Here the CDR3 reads CASWLQFSYNSPLHF. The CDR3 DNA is TGTGCCAGCTGGCTGCAGTTCTCCTATAATTCACCCCTCCACTTT. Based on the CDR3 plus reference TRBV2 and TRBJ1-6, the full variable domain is EPEVTQTPSHQVTQMGQEVILRCVPISNHLYFYWYRQILGQKVEFLVSFYNNEISEKSEIFDDQFSVERPDGSNFTLKIRSTKLEDSAMYFCASWLQFSYNSPLHFGNGTRLTVT.

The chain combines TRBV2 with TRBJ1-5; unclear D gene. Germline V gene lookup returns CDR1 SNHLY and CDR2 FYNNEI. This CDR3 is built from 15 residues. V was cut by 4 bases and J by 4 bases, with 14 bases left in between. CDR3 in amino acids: CASSVNEAVNQPQHF. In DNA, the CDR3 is TGTGCCAGCAGTGTGAACGAGGCAGTTAATCAGCCCCAGCATTTT.

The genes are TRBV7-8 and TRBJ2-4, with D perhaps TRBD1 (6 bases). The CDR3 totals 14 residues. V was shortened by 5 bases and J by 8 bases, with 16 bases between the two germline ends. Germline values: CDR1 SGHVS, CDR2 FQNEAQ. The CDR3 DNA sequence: TGTGCCAGCAGCCAAAGACATGAGGGGGACATTCAGTACTTC. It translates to CASSQRHEGDIQYF.

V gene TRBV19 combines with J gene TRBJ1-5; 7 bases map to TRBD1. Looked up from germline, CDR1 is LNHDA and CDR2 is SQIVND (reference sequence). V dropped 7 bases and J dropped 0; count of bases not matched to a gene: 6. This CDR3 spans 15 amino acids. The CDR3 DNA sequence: TGTGCCAGTAACAGGGGAGTAGGTAGCAATCAGCCCCAGCATTTT. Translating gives CASNRGVGSNQPQHF.

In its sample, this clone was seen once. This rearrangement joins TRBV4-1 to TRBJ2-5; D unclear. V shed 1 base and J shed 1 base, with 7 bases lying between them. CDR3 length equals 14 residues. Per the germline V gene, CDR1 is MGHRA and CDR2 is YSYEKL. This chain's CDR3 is CASSQVDFQETQYF. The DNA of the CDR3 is TGCGCCAGCAGCCAAGTTGACTTCCAAGAGACCCAGTACTTC.

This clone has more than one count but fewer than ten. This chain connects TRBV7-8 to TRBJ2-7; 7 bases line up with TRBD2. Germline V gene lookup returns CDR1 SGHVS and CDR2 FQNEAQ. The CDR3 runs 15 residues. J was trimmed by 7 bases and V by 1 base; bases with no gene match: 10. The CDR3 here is CASSLGGRDGGEQYF. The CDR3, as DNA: TGTGCCAGCAGCTTAGGAGGGAGGGACGGCGGTGAGCAGTACTTC.

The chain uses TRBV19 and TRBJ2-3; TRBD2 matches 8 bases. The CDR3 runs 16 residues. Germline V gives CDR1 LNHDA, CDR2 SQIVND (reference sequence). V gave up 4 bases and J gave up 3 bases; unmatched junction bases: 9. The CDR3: CASSTSRGGLTDTQYF. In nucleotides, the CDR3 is TGTGCCAGTAGTACTTCCCGGGGGGGGTTGACAGATACGCAGTATTTT.

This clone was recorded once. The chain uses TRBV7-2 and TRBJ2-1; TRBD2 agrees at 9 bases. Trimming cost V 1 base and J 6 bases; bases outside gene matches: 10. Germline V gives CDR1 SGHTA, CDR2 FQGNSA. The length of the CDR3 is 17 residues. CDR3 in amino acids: CASSLVGPASGTNEQFF. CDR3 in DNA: TGTGCCAGCAGCTTAGTAGGTCCCGCTAGCGGGACCAATGAGCAGTTCTTC. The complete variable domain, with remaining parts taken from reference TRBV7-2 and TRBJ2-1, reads GAGVSQSPSNKVTEKGKDVELRCDPISGHTALYWYRQSLGQGLEFLIYFQGNSAPDKSGLPSDRFSAERTGGSVSTLTIQRTQQEDSAVYLCASSLVGPASGTNEQFFGPGTRLTVL.

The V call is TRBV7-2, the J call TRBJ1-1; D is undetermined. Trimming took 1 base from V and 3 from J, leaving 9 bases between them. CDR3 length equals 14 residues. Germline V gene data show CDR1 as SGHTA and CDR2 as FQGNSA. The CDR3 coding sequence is TGTGCCAGCAGCTTAGAGCCGGAGGACACTGAAGCTTTCTTT. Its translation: CASSLEPEDTEAFF.

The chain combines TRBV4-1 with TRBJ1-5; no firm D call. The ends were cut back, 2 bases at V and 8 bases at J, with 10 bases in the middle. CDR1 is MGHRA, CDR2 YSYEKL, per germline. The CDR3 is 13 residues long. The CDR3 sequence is CASSQFSREPQHF. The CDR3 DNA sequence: TGCGCCAGCAGCCAATTCTCCCGTGAGCCCCAGCATTTT.

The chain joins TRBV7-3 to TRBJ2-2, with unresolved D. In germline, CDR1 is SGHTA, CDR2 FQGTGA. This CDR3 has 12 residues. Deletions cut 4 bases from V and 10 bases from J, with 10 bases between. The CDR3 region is CASSSINSELFF. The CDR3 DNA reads TGTGCCAGCAGCTCCATTAATTCGGAGCTGTTTTTT. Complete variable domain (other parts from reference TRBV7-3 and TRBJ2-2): GAGVSQTPSNKVTEKGKYVELRCDPISGHTALYWYRQSLGQGPEFLIYFQGTGAADDSGLPNDRFFAVRPEGSVSTLKIQRTERGDSAVYLCASSSINSELFFGEGSRLTVL.

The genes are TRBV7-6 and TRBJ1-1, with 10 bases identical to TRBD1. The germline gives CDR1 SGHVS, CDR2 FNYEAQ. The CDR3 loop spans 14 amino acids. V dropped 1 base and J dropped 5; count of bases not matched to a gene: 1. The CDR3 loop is CASSLVDRGTEAFF. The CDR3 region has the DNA TGTGCCAGCAGCTTAGTGGACAGGGGGACTGAAGCTTTCTTT.

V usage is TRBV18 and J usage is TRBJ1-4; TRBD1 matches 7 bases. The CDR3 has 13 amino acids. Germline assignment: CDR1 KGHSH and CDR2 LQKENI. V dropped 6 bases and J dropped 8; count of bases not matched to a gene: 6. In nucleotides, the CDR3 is TGTGCCAGCTCGCGAGACAGGGAAGAAAAACTGTTTTTT. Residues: CASSRDREEKLFF.

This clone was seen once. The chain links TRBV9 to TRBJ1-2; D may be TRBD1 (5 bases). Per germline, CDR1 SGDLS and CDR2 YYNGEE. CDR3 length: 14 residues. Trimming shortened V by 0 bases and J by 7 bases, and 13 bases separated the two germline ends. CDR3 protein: CASSVGTPRSGYTF. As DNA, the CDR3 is TGTGCCAGCAGCGTAGGGACACCGCGTTCTGGCTACACCTTC.

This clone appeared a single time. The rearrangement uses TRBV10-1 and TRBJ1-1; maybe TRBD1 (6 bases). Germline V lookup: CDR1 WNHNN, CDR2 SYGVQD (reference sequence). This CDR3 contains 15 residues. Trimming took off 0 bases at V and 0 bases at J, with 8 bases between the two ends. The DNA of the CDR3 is TGCGCCAGCAGTGAGTCTACAGGGATGAACACTGAAGCTTTCTTT. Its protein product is CASSESTGMNTEAFF.

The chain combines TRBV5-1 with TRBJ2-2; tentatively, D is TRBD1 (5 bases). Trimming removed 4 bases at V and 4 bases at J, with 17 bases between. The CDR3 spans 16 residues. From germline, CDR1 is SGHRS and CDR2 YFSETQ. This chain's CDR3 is CASSPETLGVTGELFF. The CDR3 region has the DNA TGCGCCAGCAGCCCAGAAACCCTAGGGGTCACCGGGGAGCTGTTTTTT.

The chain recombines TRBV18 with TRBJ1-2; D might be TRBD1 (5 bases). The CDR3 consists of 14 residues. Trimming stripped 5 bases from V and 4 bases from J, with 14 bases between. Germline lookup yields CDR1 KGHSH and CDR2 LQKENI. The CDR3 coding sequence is TGTGCCAGCTCATTGGAGCGGGGGGTCTATGGCTACACCTTC. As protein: CASSLERGVYGYTF.

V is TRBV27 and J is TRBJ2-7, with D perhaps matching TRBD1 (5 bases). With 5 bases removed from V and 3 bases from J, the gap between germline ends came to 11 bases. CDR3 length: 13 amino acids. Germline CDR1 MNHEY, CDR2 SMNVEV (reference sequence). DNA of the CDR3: TGTGCCAGCAGTACAGGACGGCTCTACGAGCAGTACTTC. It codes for CASSTGRLYEQYF.

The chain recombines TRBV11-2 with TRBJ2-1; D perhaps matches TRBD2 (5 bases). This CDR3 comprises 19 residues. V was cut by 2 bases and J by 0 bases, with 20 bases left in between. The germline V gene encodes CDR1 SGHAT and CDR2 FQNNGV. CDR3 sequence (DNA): TGTGCCAGCAGCTTAACGACCAGAAAGATAGCGAGCTCCTACAATGAGCAGTTCTTC. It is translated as CASSLTTRKIASSYNEQFF.

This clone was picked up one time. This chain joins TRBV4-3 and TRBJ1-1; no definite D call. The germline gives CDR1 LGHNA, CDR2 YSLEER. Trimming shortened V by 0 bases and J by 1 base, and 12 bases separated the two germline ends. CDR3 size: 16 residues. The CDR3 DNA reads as TGCGCCAGCAGCCAAGATTGGTACGGCGAGAACACTGAAGCTTTCTTT. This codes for CASSQDWYGENTEAFF.

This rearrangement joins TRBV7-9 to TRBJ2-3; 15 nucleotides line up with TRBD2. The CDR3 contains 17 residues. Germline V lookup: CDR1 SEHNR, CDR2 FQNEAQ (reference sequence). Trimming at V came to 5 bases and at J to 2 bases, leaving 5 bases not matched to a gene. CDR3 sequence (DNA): TGTGCCAGCAGCCCGGGACTAGCGGGAGGATCCACAGATACGCAGTATTTT. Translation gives CASSPGLAGGSTDTQYF. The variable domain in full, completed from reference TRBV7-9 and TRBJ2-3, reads DTGVSQNPRHKITKRGQNVTFRCDPISEHNRLYWYRQTLGQGPEFLTYFQNEAQLEKSRLLSDRFSAERPKGSFSTLEIQRTEQGDSAMYLCASSPGLAGGSTDTQYFGPGTRLTVL.

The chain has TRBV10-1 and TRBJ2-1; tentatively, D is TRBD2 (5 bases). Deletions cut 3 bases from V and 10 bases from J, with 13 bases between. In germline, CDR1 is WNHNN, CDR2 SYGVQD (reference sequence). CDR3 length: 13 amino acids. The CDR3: CASSDRGRNEQFF. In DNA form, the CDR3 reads TGCGCCAGCAGTGACCGGGGAAGAAACGAGCAGTTCTTC.